This T cell receptor beta chain comes out of a study of T-cell reconstitution after alpha-beta-depleted transplantation in children. Germline CDR1 is LGHNA and CDR2 is YSLEER. The CDR3 has 17 amino acids. Trimming removed 0 bases from V and 0 bases from J, with 13 bases in between. The library targeted TCRbeta and was prepared with unique molecular identifiers. From the PCR reads, TCRdb called clonotypes with MiXCR, one entry per CDR3 protein. The sample lists about 900,000 distinct CDR3 sequences, about 29% seen once, with 28% in the top ten. Here the sequenced sample was PBMCs, mostly from graft donor cells, taken 360 days after TCRalphabeta/CD19-depleted stem cell transplant. This clonotype was sampled from a boy less than two years old who had a stem cell transplant for SCID, so the T cells may come from the graft donor. The genes are TRBV4-3 and TRBJ2-3; a possible D gene is TRBD1 (5 bases). The DNA of the CDR3 is TGCGCCAGCAGCCAAGATAGGGGCAGCGCTAGCACAGATACGCAGTATTTT. This gives the protein CASSQDRGSASTDTQYF.